The 25 T cell receptor beta chains below all came from one sample that was sequenced in a study of PD-1 blockade in classical Hodgkin lymphoma. Time point denoted: cycle 4 day 1 (C4D1), after less than 7 weeks of nivolumab. Relapse after autologous stem cell transplantation occurred in every patient, and brentuximab vedotin exposure varied. Out of thawed PBMCs, magnetic negative selection purified CD4+ T cells. The assay was immunoSEQ multiplex PCR, and TCRdb's table has in-frame clones only and misses some. The sample includes about 17,000 clones, over 70% seen only once; the top ten take 1.5% to 2%. Sequenced here: CD4+ T cells from blood, sampled before the fourth cycle of nivolumab. The source is a human donor with classical Hodgkin lymphoma.

The chain joins TRBV15 to TRBJ2-1; 8 nucleotides match TRBD2. CDR3 length equals 15 residues. CDR1 and CDR2 (germline): LNHNV, YYDKDF (reference sequence). V shed 1 base and J 4 bases; nucleotides not matched to a gene: 3. CDR3 loop: CATSRVGGGYNEQFF. CDR3 bases: TGTGCCACCAGCAGAGTGGGCGGGGGGTACAATGAGCAGTTCTTC.

The chain has TRBV7-6 and TRBJ1-4, with D unclear. The CDR3 sequence is 16 residues long. Germline CDR1 is SGHVS and CDR2 is FNYEAQ. Trimming removed 1 base from V and 0 bases from J, with 9 bases in between. The CDR3: CASSLGILPTNEKLFF. CDR3 sequence (DNA): TGTGCCAGCAGCTTAGGAATTCTTCCAACTAATGAAAAACTGTTTTTT.

This clone appeared a single time. The V and J genes are TRBV2 and TRBJ2-6; D uncertain. Germline CDR1 SNHLY, CDR2 FYNNEI. The V end lost 7 bases, the J end lost 5 bases, and 9 bases lay between the germline ends. This CDR3 is 13 amino acids long. For the CDR3, the DNA is TGTGCCAGCAAAGTCGGTTGGGCCAACGTCCTGACTTTC. The encoded protein is CASKVGWANVLTF.

The V and J genes are TRBV18 and TRBJ1-3; the D is unclear. The CDR3 covers 19 residues. The V end was cut by 2 bases, the J end by 3 bases, with 23 bases between. The germline V gene has CDR1 KGHSH and CDR2 LQKENI. This CDR3 reads CASSPMELGLLGDGNTIYF. CDR3 DNA sequence: TGTGCCAGCTCACCAATGGAACTCGGACTCCTCGGTGATGGAAACACCATATATTTT.

On this clone: Other DNA sequences in the sample encode the same CDR3. The CDR3 DNA reads as TGTGCCAGCAGTCTCCGCCTTGGCTATTCTAATGAAAAACTGTTTTTT. This encodes CASSLRLGYSNEKLFF. The rearrangement links TRBV7-8 to TRBJ1-4; D not resolved. The CDR3 loop spans 16 amino acids. Trimming pared 6 bases from V and 3 bases from J, leaving 17 bases between. Germline loops: CDR1 SGHVS, CDR2 FQNEAQ.

The chain links TRBV7-5 to TRBJ2-7. TRBV7-5 is shown as a pseudogene. This CDR3 has 12 residues. CDR3 sequence: CVRSLPSYEQYF. The CDR3, as DNA: TGTGTCAGAAGCTTACCCTCCTACGAGCAGTACTTC.

V and J are TRBV2 and TRBJ1-1, with D unresolved. The germline V and J ends were trimmed by 5 bases and 6 bases, with 16 bases remaining between them. Germline V lookup: CDR1 SNHLY, CDR2 FYNNEI. The CDR3 contains 14 residues. CDR3 amino acids: CASSPSAGSAEAFF. The CDR3 DNA reads TGTGCCAGCAGTCCCTCGGCGGGGAGCGCTGAAGCTTTCTTT.

The gene calls are TRBV7-7 and TRBJ2-2; 7 nucleotides line up with TRBD2. V dropped 5 bases and J dropped 6; count of bases not matched to a gene: 12. This CDR3 contains 16 residues. CDR1 and CDR2 from the germline V gene are SSHAT and FNYEAQ (reference sequence). This CDR3 is CASSRNPGLSSGELFF. The DNA of the CDR3 is TGTGCCAGCAGCAGAAACCCGGGACTAAGTTCCGGGGAGCTGTTTTTT.

This rearrangement joins TRBV29-1 to TRBJ2-2; TRBD2 matches 11 bases. The CDR3 is 15 amino acids. Per the germline V gene, CDR1 is SQVTM and CDR2 is ANQGSEA. Losses at the gene ends were 6 bases for V and 5 bases for J; bases not matched to a gene: 8. CDR3 amino acids: CSVVLLAGGTGELFF. The CDR3 region has the DNA TGCAGCGTCGTTTTATTAGCGGGAGGGACCGGGGAGCTGTTTTTT.

This clone was seen once. The V gene is TRBV19, the J gene TRBJ1-4; D unclear. The CDR3 is made up of 14 amino acids. Trimming removed 3 bases from V and 0 bases from J, with 5 bases in between. The germline V gene encodes CDR1 LNHDA and CDR2 SQIVND (reference sequence). CDR3 amino acids: CASSMRATNEKLFF. The CDR3 DNA is TGTGCCAGTAGTATGAGAGCAACTAATGAAAAACTGTTTTTT.

The rearrangement joins TRBV28 to TRBJ1-2; no clear D gene. This CDR3 comprises 14 residues. V shed 3 bases and J shed 3 bases, with 11 bases lying between them. Germline lookup yields CDR1 MDHEN and CDR2 SYDVKM. The DNA of the CDR3 is TGTGCCAGCAGTTTGAGGGTTCTCGACTATGGCTACACCTTC. This encodes CASSLRVLDYGYTF.

This clone was seen just once. The gene calls are TRBV27 and TRBJ1-1; TRBD1 aligns across 8 bases. The V and J ends lost 2 bases and 1 base, in that order; junction bases with no gene match: 6. The CDR3 spans 16 residues. Germline V gene lookup returns CDR1 MNHEY and CDR2 SMNVEV (reference sequence). CDR3 bases: TGTGCCAGCAGTTTAGAACCGACAGGGGCGAACACTGAAGCTTTCTTT. Its translation is CASSLEPTGANTEAFF.

This clone was seen a few times. The chain combines TRBV15 with TRBJ2-7; 8 bases are a match to TRBD2. This CDR3 spans 14 amino acids. Germline V gene data show CDR1 as LNHNV and CDR2 as YYDKDF (reference sequence). V was clipped by 5 bases and J by 7 bases; unmatched bases: 10. In DNA, the CDR3 is TGTGCCACCAGCCCGGGACTAGGCCTGGGAGAGCAGTACTTC. Amino acids: CATSPGLGLGEQYF.

This rearrangement joins TRBV5-1 to TRBJ1-4, with D possibly matching TRBD1 (5 bases). Germline V gene sequence: CDR1 SGHRS, CDR2 YFSETQ. The V end lost 3 bases, the J end lost 5 bases, and 14 bases lay between the germline ends. This CDR3 contains 15 residues. In nucleotides, the CDR3 is TGCGCCAGCAGCTCTACCGGGACGAGGAATGAAAAACTGTTTTTT. Translated: CASSSTGTRNEKLFF.

The genes are TRBV9 and TRBJ2-7, with 10 bases aligning to TRBD2. CDR3 length: 16 amino acids. With 4 bases clipped from V and 9 bases from J, the junction kept 16 bases outside the gene matches. Germline CDR1 reads SGDLS; CDR2 reads YYNGEE. CDR3 nucleotides: TGTGCCAGCAGCTCCGGAGCCCTAGCGGGAGTGGTAGGGCAGTACTTC. It codes for CASSSGALAGVVGQYF.

This clone was counted between two and nine times. The chain links TRBV2 to TRBJ2-7; TRBD2 matches 8 bases. The length of the CDR3 is 17 residues. Germline trimming cut 6 bases from V and 2 bases from J; bases unmatched to any gene: 15. Germline CDR1 SNHLY, CDR2 FYNNEI. The CDR3 spells CASRVQAGDYTPYEQYF. CDR3 nucleotides: TGTGCCAGCAGGGTTCAAGCGGGAGATTATACCCCCTACGAGCAGTACTTC.

The V and J genes are TRBV4-1 and TRBJ2-1; 8 bases are a match to TRBD1. The trim removed 2 bases at V and 7 bases at J, leaving 4 bases unmatched. CDR1 is MGHRA, CDR2 YSYEKL, per germline. This CDR3 has 14 residues. The CDR3 loop reads CASSQLTGENEQFF. The CDR3 nucleotides are TGCGCCAGCAGCCAACTGACAGGGGAAAATGAGCAGTTCTTC.

The chain couples TRBV6-5 to TRBJ1-2, with 7 positions matching TRBD1. Trimming removed 2 bases from V and 4 bases from J; junction bases left unmatched: 7. The CDR3 sequence is 15 residues long. Germline V gives CDR1 MNHEY, CDR2 SVGAGI. For the CDR3, the DNA is TGTGCCAGCAGTTACATCGACAGGGTAATCTATGGCTACACCTTC. Encoded protein: CASSYIDRVIYGYTF.

The rearrangement links TRBV19 to TRBJ1-5, with D perhaps matching TRBD1 (5 bases). V lost 6 bases and J 5 bases, leaving 14 bases between the germline ends. The CDR3 runs 14 residues. Germline V gives CDR1 LNHDA, CDR2 SQIVND (reference sequence). The CDR3 nucleotides read TGTGCCAGTAGGGGGACCGGGACCCATCAGCCCCAGCATTTT. Protein sequence: CASRGTGTHQPQHF.

The J gene is TRBJ2-2, the V gene TRBV7-6; D might be TRBD2 (7 bases). CDR1 and CDR2 (germline): SGHVS, FNYEAQ. The ends were cut back, 1 base at V and 4 bases at J, with 13 bases in the middle. There are 16 residues in the CDR3. The CDR3 loop is CASSLVGGHSTGELFF. In DNA form, the CDR3 reads TGTGCCAGCAGCTTAGTCGGGGGGCATAGCACCGGGGAGCTGTTTTTT.

A few counts support this clone. The chain uses TRBV4-1 and TRBJ2-4, with TRBD1 matching 7 bases. Trimming took 2 bases from V and 1 from J; bases not matched to a gene: 8. CDR3 length: 17 amino acids. In germline, CDR1 is MGHRA, CDR2 YSYEKL. CDR3 loop: CASSQIGTDGAKNIQYF. DNA for the CDR3: TGCGCCAGCAGCCAAATCGGGACAGACGGGGCCAAAAACATTCAGTACTTC.

The J gene is TRBJ2-2, the V gene TRBV2; 11 bases line up with TRBD1. This CDR3 is built from 18 residues. With V trimmed by 5 bases and J by 5 bases, 13 bases remained unmatched. The germline CDR1 and CDR2 sequences are SNHLY and FYNNEI. The CDR3 is CASSRFIGQGALTGELFF. The CDR3 region has the DNA TGTGCCAGCAGTCGATTCATAGGACAGGGGGCTTTAACCGGGGAGCTGTTTTTT.

A few counts support this clone. The genes are TRBV27 and TRBJ2-7, with D possibly being TRBD1 or TRBD2 (5 bases each). Trimming stripped 5 bases from V and 9 bases from J, with 23 bases between. The CDR3 loop spans 15 amino acids. CDR1 is MNHEY, CDR2 SMNVEV, per germline (reference sequence). As DNA, the CDR3 is TGTGCCAGCAGTCCCTCCCTTGGGGGATCGGGTGGGCAGTACTTC. Its translation is CASSPSLGGSGGQYF.

In DNA, the CDR3 is TGTGCCACCAGCGGCCTCGCCGGACTAGCGGGAGAGACCCAGTACTTC. It specifies CATSGLAGLAGETQYF. The rearrangement uses TRBV15 and TRBJ2-5; TRBD2 matches 11 bases. Per germline, CDR1 LNHNV and CDR2 YYDKDF (reference sequence). Trimming removed 5 bases from V and 4 bases from J; junction bases left unmatched: 9. This CDR3 spans 16 amino acids.

V usage is TRBV29-1 and J usage is TRBJ2-3, with D hard to call. This CDR3 is built from 12 residues. CDR1 SQVTM and CDR2 ANQGSEA come from the germline V gene. Trimming removed 6 bases from V and 1 base from J, with 8 bases in between. The CDR3 sequence is CSVQDGTDTQYF. Written as DNA, the CDR3 is TGCAGCGTGCAGGACGGCACAGATACGCAGTATTTT.